The 21 T cell receptor beta chains reported below all come from one sample, sequenced in a study of blood T cell repertoires in COVID-19. Generated by immunoSEQ multiplex PCR, the TCRdb table keeps only in-frame clones and is missing some. The sample lists some 160,000 clones; approximately 87% were seen once. The sequencing sample was made of peripheral blood. These receptors were obtained from a woman aged 70-85 years with acute or convalescent COVID-19.

V is TRBV6-5 and J is TRBJ1-5; D is ambiguous. CDR1 and CDR2 (germline): MNHEY, SVGAGI. V dropped 0 bases and J dropped 7 bases, with 7 bases sitting between them. CDR3 length equals 13 residues. CDR3 amino acids: CASSYSIGQPQHF. In DNA, the CDR3 is TGTGCCAGCAGTTACTCGATCGGGCAGCCCCAGCATTTT.

The rearrangement uses TRBV6-2 or TRBV6-3 and TRBJ2-3; tentative D call: TRBD2 (6 bases). From germline, CDR1 is MNHEY and CDR2 SVGEGT. The CDR3 runs 14 residues. The V and J ends lost 4 bases and 8 bases respectively, with 16 bases between them. The DNA of the CDR3 is TGTGCCAGCAGTTTGGGTAGTAGGGGAGGTACGCAGTATTTT. This sequence encodes CASSLGSRGGTQYF.

The J gene is TRBJ2-3, the V gene TRBV7-2, with 8 bases identical to TRBD2. With 6 bases clipped from V and 2 bases from J, the junction kept 7 bases outside the gene matches. From germline, CDR1 is SGHTA and CDR2 FQGNSA. This CDR3 comprises 15 residues. DNA of the CDR3: TGTGCCAGCAGGGAGAGCGGGAGCCCCACAGATACGCAGTATTTT. The encoded protein is CASRESGSPTDTQYF. Using reference TRBV7-2 and TRBJ2-3 for the parts outside the CDR3, the full variable domain is GAGVSQSPSNKVTEKGKDVELRCDPISGHTALYWYRQSLGQGLEFLIYFQGNSAPDKSGLPSDRFSAERTGGSVSTLTIQRTQQEDSAVYLCASRESGSPTDTQYFGPGTRLTVL.

This clone was counted a few times. V and J are TRBV9 and TRBJ1-3; D uncertain. The CDR3 sequence is 14 residues long. V lost 3 bases to trimming and J lost 0 bases, with 7 bases between them. CDR1 is SGDLS and CDR2 is YYNGEE in the germline V gene. This chain's CDR3 is CASSAASSGNTIYF. The CDR3 DNA reads TGTGCCAGCAGCGCCGCCAGCTCTGGAAACACCATATATTTT.

The J gene is TRBJ1-5, the V gene TRBV30; weak D call: TRBD1 (6 bases). The CDR3 has 14 amino acids. V was pared by 5 bases and J by 9 bases, with 20 bases between. Germline V gene data show CDR1 as GTSNPN and CDR2 as SVGIG (reference sequence). The CDR3 spells CAWGDRSGPWPQHF. In DNA form, the CDR3 reads TGTGCCTGGGGCGACAGGTCGGGACCTTGGCCCCAGCATTTT.

J is TRBJ2-3 and V is TRBV7-8; perhaps TRBD1 as D (7 bases). V was clipped by 3 bases and J by 3 bases, with 13 bases between them. CDR3 length: 15 amino acids. Germline V gives CDR1 SGHVS, CDR2 FQNEAQ. The CDR3 DNA is TGTGCCAGCAGCTTGTCAGGGGGGCCGACAGATACGCAGTATTTT. Translating it yields CASSLSGGPTDTQYF. The variable domain in full, with the rest retrieved from reference TRBV7-8 and TRBJ2-3, is GAGVSQSPRYKVAKRGQDVALRCDPISGHVSLFWYQQALGQGPEFLTYFQNEAQLDKSGLPSDRFFAERPEGSVSTLKIQRTQQEDSAVYLCASSLSGGPTDTQYFGPGTRLTVL.

The rearrangement uses TRBV24-1 and TRBJ2-2; D is unresolved. The CDR3 extends over 15 amino acids. V lost 9 bases to trimming and J lost 0 bases, with 13 bases between them. Germline assignment: CDR1 KGHDR and CDR2 SFDVKD. CDR3: CATRGPTANTGELFF. CDR3 DNA: TGTGCCACCCGTGGGCCCACCGCGAACACCGGGGAGCTGTTTTTT.

The rearrangement joins TRBV28 to TRBJ1-2; TRBD1 might be the D (6 bases). The ends were cut back, 3 bases at V and 4 bases at J, with 18 bases in the middle. The germline CDR1 and CDR2 sequences are MDHEN and SYDVKM. The CDR3 sequence is 16 residues long. The CDR3 here is CASSLSYRQGSYGYTF. The CDR3 DNA follows: TGTGCCAGCAGTTTGTCTTATAGGCAGGGGAGCTATGGCTACACCTTC.

CDR3 loop: CASSGGYEQYF. DNA for the CDR3: TGTGCCAGCAGTGGCGGGTACGAGCAGTACTTC. The V call is TRBV25-1, the J call TRBJ2-7; possibly TRBD2 for D (5 bases). Germline lookup yields CDR1 MGHDK and CDR2 SYGVNS. The CDR3 contains 11 residues. V lost 4 bases and J lost 4, with 5 bases in between.

The table lists this clone with a count of one. The chain employs TRBV4-3 and TRBJ1-2; no reliable D call. CDR3 length equals 15 residues. V was pared by 1 base and J by 0 bases, with 9 bases between. CDR1 is LGHNA, CDR2 YSLEER, per germline. CDR3 sequence (DNA): TGCGCCAGCAGCCAAGGACTCCTAGCTAACTATGGCTACACCTTC. It encodes CASSQGLLANYGYTF.

The chain employs TRBV9 and TRBJ1-4, with 9 bases lining up with TRBD1. Per germline, CDR1 SGDLS and CDR2 YYNGEE. Trimming took 6 bases from V and 7 from J; bases not matched to a gene: 10. This CDR3 is built from 15 residues. The CDR3 coding sequence is TGTGCCAGCACCAGAGGGACAGGGTCTAGTGAAAAACTGTTTTTT. Amino acid sequence: CASTRGTGSSEKLFF.

The gene calls are TRBV7-9 and TRBJ2-5; a weak D match, TRBD2 (5 bases). The CDR3 length is 13 residues. Trimming pared 0 bases from V and 5 bases from J, leaving 7 bases between. Germline CDR1 and CDR2: SEHNR and FQNEAQ (reference sequence). This CDR3 is CASSLARAETQYF. CDR3 in DNA: TGTGCCAGCAGCTTAGCGCGGGCGGAGACCCAGTACTTC.

This chain connects TRBV19 to TRBJ2-7, with 9 nucleotides matching TRBD2. Germline loops: CDR1 LNHDA, CDR2 SQIVND (reference sequence). V was pared by 6 bases and J by 0 bases, with 6 bases of the junction left unmatched. CDR3 length: 15 amino acids. The CDR3 loop reads CASSRGGGFSYEQYF. CDR3 DNA sequence: TGTGCCAGTAGCCGCGGGGGGGGATTCTCCTACGAGCAGTACTTC.

The V call is TRBV11-2, the J call TRBJ2-3; 8 bases fit TRBD1. The V gene end was trimmed by 0 bases and the J gene end by 4 bases; junction bases not matched to a gene: 9. Germline V CDR1 and CDR2: SGHAT, FQNNGV. CDR3 size: 17 residues. The CDR3 loop reads CASSLDLRTGNPDTQYF. The CDR3 nucleotides are TGTGCCAGCAGCTTAGATCTGAGGACAGGGAACCCAGATACGCAGTATTTT.

The chain has TRBV5-1 and TRBJ2-1; D might be TRBD1 (5 bases). V dropped 2 bases and J dropped 9 bases, with 9 bases sitting between them. Germline V CDR1 and CDR2: SGHRS, YFSETQ. The CDR3 spans 12 residues. CDR3 bases: TGCGCCAGCAGCTTTCCAGGGTCTGAGCAGTTCTTC. The encoded protein is CASSFPGSEQFF. The full variable domain, its missing parts supplied by reference TRBV5-1 and TRBJ2-1, is KAGVTQTPRYLIKTRGQQVTLSCSPISGHRSVSWYQQTPGQGLQFLFEYFSETQRNKGNFPGRFSGRQFSNSRSEMNVSTLELGDSALYLCASSFPGSEQFFGPGTRLTVL.

The genes are TRBV2 and TRBJ2-7; tentatively, D is TRBD1 (6 bases). V was pared by 5 bases and J by 5 bases, with 10 bases between. The CDR3 totals 12 residues. Germline values: CDR1 SNHLY, CDR2 FYNNEI. CDR3 in DNA: TGTGCCAGCAGTAAGACAGGCGACGAGCAGTACTTC. It translates to CASSKTGDEQYF.

The chain carries TRBV2 and TRBJ2-7, with TRBD2 matching 7 bases. This CDR3 spans 15 amino acids. CDR1 is SNHLY, CDR2 FYNNEI, per germline. J gave up 2 bases and V 6 bases, and 10 bases lay outside the gene matches. In DNA form, the CDR3 reads TGTGCCAGCAGCGGCAGTTGGGAGGGTACCTACGAGCAGTACTTC. Its translation is CASSGSWEGTYEQYF.

V is TRBV28 and J is TRBJ1-6, with D possibly being TRBD1 (5 bases). V lost 10 bases to trimming and J lost 8 bases, with 15 bases between them. The germline V gene encodes CDR1 MDHEN and CDR2 SYDVKM. The length of the CDR3 is 13 residues. CDR3 protein: CATQGMGDSPLHF. In DNA, the CDR3 is TGTGCCACCCAGGGCATGGGTGATTCACCCCTCCACTTT. Variable domain in full (rest from reference TRBV28 and TRBJ1-6): DVKVTQSSRYLVKRTGEKVFLECVQDMDHENMFWYRQDPGLGLRLIYFSYDVKMKEKGDIPEGYSVSREKKERFSLILESASTNQTSMYLCATQGMGDSPLHFGNGTRLTVT.

This chain joins TRBV28 and TRBJ2-2; possible D gene TRBD1, 6 bases. CDR1 and CDR2 (germline): MDHEN, SYDVKM. The germline V and J ends were trimmed by 5 bases and 3 bases, with 13 bases remaining between them. CDR3 length: 15 residues. The CDR3 nucleotides are TGTGCCAGCAGTCTGGACAGCGTAGACACCGGGGAGCTGTTTTTT. As protein: CASSLDSVDTGELFF.

The chain recombines TRBV2 with TRBJ2-3, with 8 bases matching TRBD1. J was trimmed by 5 bases and V by 3 bases; bases with no gene match: 7. The CDR3 contains 15 residues. The germline CDR1 and CDR2 sequences are SNHLY and FYNNEI. CDR3 in DNA: TGTGCCAGCAGTGACGCGGACAGGGTTGGAGATACGCAGTATTTT. It codes for CASSDADRVGDTQYF.

This clone is a singleton in its sample. J is TRBJ1-6 and V is TRBV7-2; D unresolved. Germline V gives CDR1 SGHTA, CDR2 FQGNSA. The germline V and J ends were trimmed by 5 bases and 9 bases, with 14 bases remaining between them. The CDR3 spans 14 residues. The CDR3 loop is CASSPGKGGSPLHF. The CDR3 nucleotides read TGTGCCAGCAGCCCGGGGAAGGGAGGTTCACCCCTCCACTTT.